These 20 T cell receptor beta chains originate from one sample sequenced in a study of T-cell memory formation after mild COVID-19. TCRdb re-called the 5' RACE reads with MiXCR, one entry per CDR3 protein. Here the sample spans more than 80,000 distinct CDR3 sequences, over 15% being singletons. Sequencing used PBMCs or a T cell subset sorted from them (not recorded which). The receptors come from an adult woman who had mild COVID-19 (a few samples of this study predate the infection). Cell type and time point are not known.

The V and J genes are TRBV6-5 and TRBJ2-5, with 9 bases fitting TRBD2. The CDR3 is 16 amino acids. V shed 0 bases, J shed 1 base, and the junction held 3 bases outside the gene matches. The germline gives CDR1 MNHEY, CDR2 SVGAGI. The CDR3 DNA is TGTGCCAGCAGTTACTCGCCTAGCGGGGCCCAAGAGACCCAGTACTTC. Its protein is CASSYSPSGAQETQYF.

The chain uses TRBV20-1 and TRBJ2-3; 8 positions agree with TRBD1. Germline trimming cut 6 bases from V and 6 bases from J; bases unmatched to any gene: 23. The CDR3 is made up of 18 amino acids. Germline CDR1 is DFQATT and CDR2 is SNEGSKA (reference sequence). The CDR3 region has the DNA TGCAGTGCGCCGGACGATCAGGGGGCGATGAAGGTGGGGGATACGCAGTATTTT. It is translated as CSAPDDQGAMKVGDTQYF.

This clonotype was counted a single time. The gene calls are TRBV9 and TRBJ2-7, with 8 bases that match TRBD1. Trimming cost V 0 bases and J 0 bases; bases outside gene matches: 2. The CDR3 loop spans 15 amino acids. Germline loops: CDR1 SGDLS, CDR2 YYNGEE. CDR3 region: CASSVGTGLSYEQYF. In DNA form, the CDR3 reads TGTGCCAGCAGCGTAGGGACAGGGCTCTCCTACGAGCAGTACTTC.

V usage is TRBV11-3 and J usage is TRBJ1-2; TRBD1 is a possible D gene (6 bases). Germline V gene lookup returns CDR1 SGHNT and CDR2 YENEEA. The ends were cut back, 0 bases at V and 8 bases at J, with 16 bases in the middle. CDR3 size: 15 residues. The CDR3 region has the DNA TGTGCCAGCAGCTTAGATCCCACAGGGACGAGCGGCTACACCTTC. As protein: CASSLDPTGTSGYTF.

This clonotype has just a few counts. V and J are TRBV15 and TRBJ1-5; 8 bases fit TRBD1. This CDR3 contains 13 residues. After removal of 8 bases from V and 2 bases from J, the junction contained 2 bases not matched to a gene. The germline gives CDR1 LNHNV, CDR2 YYDKDF (reference sequence). CDR3 protein: CATGDRRNQPQHF. The CDR3 coding sequence is TGTGCCACCGGGGACAGGCGCAATCAGCCCCAGCATTTT.

The CDR3 loop is CASSWGYRNTEAFF. CDR3 sequence (DNA): TGTGCCAGCAGCTGGGGATACAGGAACACTGAAGCTTTCTTT. V usage is TRBV5-6 and J usage is TRBJ1-1; D unclear. This CDR3 is 14 amino acids long. V lost 3 bases to trimming and J lost 1 base, with 10 bases between them. Germline-derived CDR1 and CDR2 are SGHDT and YYEEEE.

V gene TRBV5-5 combines with J gene TRBJ2-1; 9 bases fit TRBD2. Looked up from germline, CDR1 is SGHKS and CDR2 is YYEKEE (reference sequence). The CDR3 consists of 17 residues. Unmatched junction bases numbered 13, after V lost 1 base and J lost 8 bases. Here the CDR3 DNA reads TGTGCCAGCAGCTTGATTGTCCCCTCTAGCGGGATCGATGAGCAGTTCTTC. It specifies CASSLIVPSSGIDEQFF. The whole variable domain, remainder taken from reference TRBV5-5 and TRBJ2-1, is DAGVTQSPTHLIKTRGQQVTLRCSPISGHKSVSWYQQVLGQGPQFIFQYYEKEERGRGNFPDRFSARQFPNYSSELNVNALLLGDSALYLCASSLIVPSSGIDEQFFGPGTRLTVL.

The chain is built from TRBV6-5 and TRBJ2-1; 10 positions match TRBD2. Germline V gene sequence: CDR1 MNHEY, CDR2 SVGAGI. The ends lost 4 bases at V and 16 bases at J; junction bases unmatched: 7. The CDR3 runs to 12 residues. CDR3 in amino acids: CASSLAGGGEFF. CDR3 coding DNA: TGTGCCAGCAGTTTAGCGGGGGGCGGCGAATTCTTC.

J is TRBJ2-1 and V is TRBV18; unclear D gene. Germline CDR1 is KGHSH and CDR2 is LQKENI. The CDR3 contains 14 residues. Trimming removed 2 bases at V and 7 bases at J, with 12 bases between. Written as DNA, the CDR3 is TGTGCCAGCTCACCAGAACTCCGGCAGAATGAGCAGTTCTTC. It codes for CASSPELRQNEQFF.

Only a few counts were recorded for this clonotype. V gene TRBV6-2 or TRBV6-3 combines with J gene TRBJ2-2; D gene uncertain. Germline CDR1 is MNHEY and CDR2 is SVGEGT. V gave up 0 bases and J gave up 3 bases, with 5 bases separating them. The CDR3 runs 14 residues. As DNA, the CDR3 is TGTGCCAGCAGTTACTCCGCGTACACCGGGGAGCTGTTTTTT. Protein sequence: CASSYSAYTGELFF.

This chain uses TRBV12-5 with TRBJ1-2; TRBD1 agrees at 10 bases. This CDR3 comprises 14 residues. J lost 8 bases, V lost 2 bases, and 5 bases had no gene match. In germline, CDR1 is LGHNT, CDR2 FRNRAP. CDR3 sequence (DNA): TGTGCTAGTGGTTTGTTCGGGACAGGGGACGGCTACACCTTC. Its translation is CASGLFGTGDGYTF.

This clonotype came up a few times. The rearrangement joins TRBV7-8 to TRBJ1-1; unclear D gene. The CDR3 loop spans 14 amino acids. Trimming took 2 bases from V and 1 from J, leaving 8 bases between them. Per the germline V gene, CDR1 is SGHVS and CDR2 is FQNEAQ. CDR3 nucleotide sequence: TGTGCCAGCAGCTTAAGGGAGAGGAACACTGAAGCTTTCTTT. Protein product: CASSLRERNTEAFF.

This rearrangement joins TRBV25-1 to TRBJ2-7, with TRBD1 matching 8 bases. This CDR3 is 15 amino acids long. Looked up from germline, CDR1 is MGHDK and CDR2 is SYGVNS. The V segment lost 2 bases and the J segment 1 base; nucleotides outside the gene matches: 4. The CDR3 region has the DNA TGTGCCAGCAGTGAAGGACAGGGTCCTTCCTACGAGCAGTACTTC. It encodes CASSEGQGPSYEQYF.

This clonotype was found a few times. The chain recombines TRBV14 with TRBJ2-7, with 7 positions matching TRBD1. The germline V gene has CDR1 SGHDN and CDR2 FVKESK. The CDR3 is 15 amino acids. Trimming took 1 base from V and 4 from J; bases not matched to a gene: 7. The DNA of the CDR3 is TGTGCCAGCAGCCAAGGGGGACAGTGGTCTTACGAGCAGTACTTC. This translates into CASSQGGQWSYEQYF.

This chain joins TRBV5-1 and TRBJ1-2; D not resolved. The length of the CDR3 is 15 residues. CDR1 is SGHRS, CDR2 YFSETQ, per germline. Trimming cost V 4 bases and J 3 bases, with 16 bases left between them. The CDR3 bases are TGCGCCAGCAGCCCGAGCAACACTGGAGACTATGGCTACACCTTC. Translating it yields CASSPSNTGDYGYTF.

This clonotype was seen only a few times. The rearrangement links TRBV4-3 to TRBJ2-7; no firm D call. CDR1 is LGHNA and CDR2 is YSLEER in the germline V gene. There are 14 residues in the CDR3. V lost 8 bases to trimming and J lost 0 bases, with 14 bases between them. The CDR3 coding sequence is TGCGCCAGCCAAGTTGCGGATTTCTCCTACGAGCAGTACTTC. Amino acid sequence: CASQVADFSYEQYF.

This clonotype turned up a few times. CDR3 loop: CASSFQPYNEQFF. The CDR3, as DNA: TGTGCCAGCAGCTTTCAGCCGTACAATGAGCAGTTCTTC. The gene calls are TRBV7-8 and TRBJ2-1; D is unclear. V shed 3 bases and J shed 4 bases, with 7 bases lying between them. The CDR3 loop spans 13 amino acids. Germline assignment: CDR1 SGHVS and CDR2 FQNEAQ.

In this sample, this clonotype turned up a few times. This chain links TRBV9 with TRBJ2-7, with 10 bases fitting TRBD1. J was trimmed by 3 bases and V by 2 bases; bases with no gene match: 5. Germline values: CDR1 SGDLS, CDR2 YYNGEE. The CDR3 totals 15 residues. The CDR3 DNA reads TGTGCCAGCAGCGTTGGGACAGGGGTAGGCTACGAGCAGTACTTC. This translates into CASSVGTGVGYEQYF.

The sample holds a few counts of this clonotype. The chain uses TRBV21-1 and TRBJ1-4. TRBV21-1 is given as a pseudogene. CDR3 length: 12 amino acids. CDR3 amino acids: CASSKSFEKLFF. CDR3 sequence (DNA): TGTGCCAGCAGCAAATCATTCGAAAAACTGTTTTTT.

The chain has TRBV14 and TRBJ2-1; D remains unclear. V lost 0 bases, J lost 12 bases, and 12 bases lay in between. CDR3 length: 13 residues. CDR1 is SGHDN and CDR2 is FVKESK in the germline V gene. CDR3 nucleotides: TGTGCCAGCAGCCAAGATTGGTCACTCACGCAGTTCTTC. Protein product: CASSQDWSLTQFF.